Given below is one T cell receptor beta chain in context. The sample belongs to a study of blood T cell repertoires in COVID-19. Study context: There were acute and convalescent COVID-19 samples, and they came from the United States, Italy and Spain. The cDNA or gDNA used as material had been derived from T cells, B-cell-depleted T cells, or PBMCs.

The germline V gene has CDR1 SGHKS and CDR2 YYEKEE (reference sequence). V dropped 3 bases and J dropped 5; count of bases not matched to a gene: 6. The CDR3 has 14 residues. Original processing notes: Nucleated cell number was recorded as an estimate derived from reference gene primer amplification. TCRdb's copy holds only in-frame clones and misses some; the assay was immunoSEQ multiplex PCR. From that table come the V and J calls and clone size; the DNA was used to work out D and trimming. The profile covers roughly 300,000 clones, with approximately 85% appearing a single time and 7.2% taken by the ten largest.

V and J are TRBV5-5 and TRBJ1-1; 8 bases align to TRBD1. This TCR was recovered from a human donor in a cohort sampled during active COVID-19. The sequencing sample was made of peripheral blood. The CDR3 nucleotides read TGTGCCAGCAGCTCCCGGACAGGGAGGACTGAAGCTTTCTTT. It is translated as CASSSRTGRTEAFF.